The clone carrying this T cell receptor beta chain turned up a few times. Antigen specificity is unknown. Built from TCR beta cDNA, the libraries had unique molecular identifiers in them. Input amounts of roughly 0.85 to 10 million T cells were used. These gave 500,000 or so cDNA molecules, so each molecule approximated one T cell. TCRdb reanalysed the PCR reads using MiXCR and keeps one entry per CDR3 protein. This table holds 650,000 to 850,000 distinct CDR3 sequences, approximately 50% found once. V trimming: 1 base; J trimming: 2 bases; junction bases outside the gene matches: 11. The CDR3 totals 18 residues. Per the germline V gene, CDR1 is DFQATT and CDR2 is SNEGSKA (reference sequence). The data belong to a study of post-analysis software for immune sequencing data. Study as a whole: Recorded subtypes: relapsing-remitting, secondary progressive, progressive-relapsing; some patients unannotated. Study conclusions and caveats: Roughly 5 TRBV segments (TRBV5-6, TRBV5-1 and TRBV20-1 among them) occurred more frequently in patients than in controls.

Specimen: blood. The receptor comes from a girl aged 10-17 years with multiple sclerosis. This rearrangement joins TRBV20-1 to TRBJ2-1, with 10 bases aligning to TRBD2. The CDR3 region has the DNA TGCAGTGCTAGAGTGGCCAGCGGGAGGGCCTGGACCTACAATGAGCAGTTCTTC. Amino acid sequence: CSARVASGRAWTYNEQFF.